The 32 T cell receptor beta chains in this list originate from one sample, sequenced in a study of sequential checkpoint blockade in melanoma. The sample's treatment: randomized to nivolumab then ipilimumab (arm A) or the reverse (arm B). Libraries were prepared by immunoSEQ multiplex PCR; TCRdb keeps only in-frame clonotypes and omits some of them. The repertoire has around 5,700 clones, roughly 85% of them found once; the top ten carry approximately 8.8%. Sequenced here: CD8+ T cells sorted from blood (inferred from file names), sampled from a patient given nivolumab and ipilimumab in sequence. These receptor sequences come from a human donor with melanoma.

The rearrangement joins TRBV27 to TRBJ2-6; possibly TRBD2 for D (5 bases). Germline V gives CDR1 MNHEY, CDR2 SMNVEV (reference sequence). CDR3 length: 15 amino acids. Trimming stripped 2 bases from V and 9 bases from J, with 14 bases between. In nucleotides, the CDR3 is TGTGCCAGCAGTTTAGGACTCCCCGGTCACAACGTCCTGACTTTC. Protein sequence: CASSLGLPGHNVLTF.

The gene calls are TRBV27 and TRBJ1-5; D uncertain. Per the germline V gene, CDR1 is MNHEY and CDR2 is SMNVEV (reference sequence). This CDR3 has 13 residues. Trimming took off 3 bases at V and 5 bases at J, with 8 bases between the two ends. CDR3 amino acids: CASSFYGDQPQHF. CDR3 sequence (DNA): TGTGCCAGCAGTTTCTACGGGGATCAGCCCCAGCATTTT.

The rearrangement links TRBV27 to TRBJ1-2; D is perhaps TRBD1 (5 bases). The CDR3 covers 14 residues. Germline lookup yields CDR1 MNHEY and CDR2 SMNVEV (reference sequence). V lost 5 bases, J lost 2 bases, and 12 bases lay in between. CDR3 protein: CASSTAGGNYGYTF. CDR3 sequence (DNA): TGTGCCAGCAGTACCGCGGGGGGGAACTATGGCTACACCTTC.

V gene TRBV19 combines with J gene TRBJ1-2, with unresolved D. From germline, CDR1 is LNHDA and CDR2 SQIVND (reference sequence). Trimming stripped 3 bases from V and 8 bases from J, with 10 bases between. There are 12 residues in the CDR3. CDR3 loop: CASSITSRGYTF. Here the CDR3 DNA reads TGTGCCAGTAGTATCACCTCACGGGGCTACACCTTC.

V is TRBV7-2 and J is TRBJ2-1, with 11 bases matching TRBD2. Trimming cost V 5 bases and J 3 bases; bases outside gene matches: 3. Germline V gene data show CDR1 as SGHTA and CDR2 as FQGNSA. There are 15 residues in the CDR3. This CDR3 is CASSPGLADYNEQFF. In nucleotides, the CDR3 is TGTGCCAGCAGCCCGGGACTAGCGGACTACAATGAGCAGTTCTTC.

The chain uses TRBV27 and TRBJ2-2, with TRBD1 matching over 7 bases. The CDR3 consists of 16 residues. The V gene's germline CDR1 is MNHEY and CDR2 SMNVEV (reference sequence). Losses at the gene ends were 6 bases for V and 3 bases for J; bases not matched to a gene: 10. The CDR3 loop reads CASSPRQGRDTGELFF. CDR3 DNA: TGTGCCAGCAGCCCCAGACAGGGAAGGGACACCGGGGAGCTGTTTTTT.

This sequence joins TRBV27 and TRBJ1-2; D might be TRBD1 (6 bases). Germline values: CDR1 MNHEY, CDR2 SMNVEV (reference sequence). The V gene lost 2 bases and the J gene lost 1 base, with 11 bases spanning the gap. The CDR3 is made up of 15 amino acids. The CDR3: CASSLRAGVNYGYTF. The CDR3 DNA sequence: TGTGCCAGCAGTTTACGAGCAGGGGTTAACTATGGCTACACCTTC.

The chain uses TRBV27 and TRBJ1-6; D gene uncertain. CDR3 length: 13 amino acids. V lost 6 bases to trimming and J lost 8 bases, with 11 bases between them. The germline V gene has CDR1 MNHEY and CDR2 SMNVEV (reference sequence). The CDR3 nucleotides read TGTGCCAGCAGAACCGGGTGGGATTCACCCCTCCACTTT. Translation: CASRTGWDSPLHF.

The CDR3 nucleotides read TGTGCCACCAGCAGAGATTATCAGCGGGTGGATGCCGAGCAGTACTTC. It encodes CATSRDYQRVDAEQYF. J is TRBJ2-7 and V is TRBV15, with a tentative D call TRBD2 (6 bases). V gave up 0 bases and J gave up 6 bases, with 18 bases separating them. Germline CDR1 LNHNV, CDR2 YYDKDF (reference sequence). The CDR3 contains 16 residues.

This chain's CDR3 is CASSWTRPTGELFF. CDR3 coding DNA: TGCGCCAGCAGCTGGACTAGACCCACCGGGGAGCTGTTTTTT. This chain connects TRBV5-1 to TRBJ2-2; 7 positions match TRBD2. Looked up from germline, CDR1 is SGHRS and CDR2 is YFSETQ. J was trimmed by 4 bases and V by 3 bases; bases with no gene match: 3. The CDR3 loop spans 14 amino acids.

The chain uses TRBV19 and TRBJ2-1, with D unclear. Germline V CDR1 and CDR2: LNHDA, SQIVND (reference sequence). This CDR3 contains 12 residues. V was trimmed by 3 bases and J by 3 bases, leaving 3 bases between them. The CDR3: CASSILYNEQFF. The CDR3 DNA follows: TGTGCCAGTAGTATTCTCTACAATGAGCAGTTCTTC. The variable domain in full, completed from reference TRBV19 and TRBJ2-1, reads DGGITQSPKYLFRKEGQNVTLSCEQNLNHDAMYWYRQDPGQGLRLIYYSQIVNDFQKGDIAEGYSVSREKKESFPLTVTSAQKNPTAFYLCASSILYNEQFFGPGTRLTVL.

Here the CDR3 reads CASSPAGGETQYF. Written as DNA, the CDR3 is TGTGCCAGCAGTCCCGCTGGGGGGGAGACCCAGTACTTC. The chain carries TRBV28 and TRBJ2-5; possibly TRBD2 for D (6 bases). The V end was cut by 5 bases, the J end by 5 bases, with 12 bases between. CDR1 and CDR2 (germline): MDHEN, SYDVKM. The CDR3 has 13 residues.

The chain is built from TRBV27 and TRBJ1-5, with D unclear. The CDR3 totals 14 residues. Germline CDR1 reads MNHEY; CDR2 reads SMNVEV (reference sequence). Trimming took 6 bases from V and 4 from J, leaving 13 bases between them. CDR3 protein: CASSPHDWNQPQHF. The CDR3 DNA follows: TGTGCCAGCAGCCCCCACGACTGGAATCAGCCCCAGCATTTT.

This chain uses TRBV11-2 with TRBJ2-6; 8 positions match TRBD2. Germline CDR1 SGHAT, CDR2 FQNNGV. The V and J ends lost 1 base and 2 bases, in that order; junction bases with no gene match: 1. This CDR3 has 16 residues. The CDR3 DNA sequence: TGTGCCAGCAGCTTAGTAGCGGGGACTGGGGCCAACGTCCTGACTTTC. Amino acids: CASSLVAGTGANVLTF.

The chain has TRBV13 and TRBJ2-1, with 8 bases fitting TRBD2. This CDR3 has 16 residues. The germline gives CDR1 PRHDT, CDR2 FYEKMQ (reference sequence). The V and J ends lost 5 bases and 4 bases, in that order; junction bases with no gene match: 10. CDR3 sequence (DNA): TGTGCCAGCAGCACCCCCGGGACTAGACGTTACAATGAGCAGTTCTTC. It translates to CASSTPGTRRYNEQFF.

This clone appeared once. DNA for the CDR3: TGTGCCACCAGCAGAGTACCACAGGGCACAGATACGCAGTATTTT. Amino acid sequence: CATSRVPQGTDTQYF. This rearrangement joins TRBV15 to TRBJ2-3; maybe TRBD1 (5 bases). Trimming left V 1 base short and J 1 base short, with 9 bases between. Germline CDR1 reads LNHNV; CDR2 reads YYDKDF (reference sequence). The CDR3 is 15 residues long.

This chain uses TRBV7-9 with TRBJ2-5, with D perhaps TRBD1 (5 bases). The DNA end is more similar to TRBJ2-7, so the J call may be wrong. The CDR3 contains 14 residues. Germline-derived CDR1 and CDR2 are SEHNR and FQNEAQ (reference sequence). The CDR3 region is CASSLALTDYEQYF. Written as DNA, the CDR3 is TGTGCCAGCAGCTTAGCCTTGACAGATTACGAGCAGTACTTC.

The CDR3 DNA is TGTGCCAGCAGTTTCCGCCCAGACGAGCAGTACTTC. Translating it yields CASSFRPDEQYF. The rearrangement uses TRBV28 and TRBJ2-7; D is ambiguous. Germline V gene sequence: CDR1 MDHEN, CDR2 SYDVKM. Trimming shortened V by 3 bases and J by 5 bases, and 8 bases separated the two germline ends. The CDR3 is 12 residues long.

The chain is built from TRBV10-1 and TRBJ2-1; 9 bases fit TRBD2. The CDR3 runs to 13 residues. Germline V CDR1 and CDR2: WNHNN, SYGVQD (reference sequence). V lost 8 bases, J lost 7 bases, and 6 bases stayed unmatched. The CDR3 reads CASHSSGINEQFF. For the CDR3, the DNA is TGCGCCAGCCATTCTAGCGGGATTAATGAGCAGTTCTTC.

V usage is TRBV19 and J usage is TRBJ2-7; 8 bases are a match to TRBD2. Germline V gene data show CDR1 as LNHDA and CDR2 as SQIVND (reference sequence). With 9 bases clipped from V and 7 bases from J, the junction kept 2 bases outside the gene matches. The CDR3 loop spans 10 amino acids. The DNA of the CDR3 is TGTGCCAGCGGGGGGGAAGAGCAGTACTTC. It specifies CASGGEEQYF. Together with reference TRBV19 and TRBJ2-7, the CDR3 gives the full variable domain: DGGITQSPKYLFRKEGQNVTLSCEQNLNHDAMYWYRQDPGQGLRLIYYSQIVNDFQKGDIAEGYSVSREKKESFPLTVTSAQKNPTAFYLCASGGEEQYFGPGTRLTVT.

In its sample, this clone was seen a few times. Here the CDR3 DNA reads TGTGCCAGCAGTACCGGGACTAGCGGAGGGAATGAGCAGTTCTTC. Encoded protein: CASSTGTSGGNEQFF. The rearrangement links TRBV6-1 to TRBJ2-1; 11 bases are shared with TRBD2. The CDR3 runs to 15 residues. The V and J ends lost 5 bases and 7 bases, in that order; junction bases with no gene match: 7. Germline lookup yields CDR1 MNHNS and CDR2 SASEGT.

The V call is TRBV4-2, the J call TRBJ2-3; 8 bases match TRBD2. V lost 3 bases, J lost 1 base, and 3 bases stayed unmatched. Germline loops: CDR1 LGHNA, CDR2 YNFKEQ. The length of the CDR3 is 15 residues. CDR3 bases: TGTGCCAGCAGCCAGCGGGAGGACCGCACAGATACGCAGTATTTT. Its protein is CASSQREDRTDTQYF.

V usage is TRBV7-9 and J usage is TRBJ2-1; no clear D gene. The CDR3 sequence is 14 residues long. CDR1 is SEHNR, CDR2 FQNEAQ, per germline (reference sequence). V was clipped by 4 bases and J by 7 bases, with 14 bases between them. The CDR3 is CASSSSGGSNEQFF. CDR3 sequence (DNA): TGTGCCAGCAGCTCATCTGGCGGTTCTAATGAGCAGTTCTTC.

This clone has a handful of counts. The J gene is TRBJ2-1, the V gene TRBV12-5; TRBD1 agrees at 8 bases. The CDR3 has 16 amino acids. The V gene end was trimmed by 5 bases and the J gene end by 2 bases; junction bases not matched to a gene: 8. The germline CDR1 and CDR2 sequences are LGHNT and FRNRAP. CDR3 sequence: CASGPEGQATYNEQFF. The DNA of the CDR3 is TGTGCTAGTGGTCCCGAGGGACAGGCCACCTACAATGAGCAGTTCTTC.

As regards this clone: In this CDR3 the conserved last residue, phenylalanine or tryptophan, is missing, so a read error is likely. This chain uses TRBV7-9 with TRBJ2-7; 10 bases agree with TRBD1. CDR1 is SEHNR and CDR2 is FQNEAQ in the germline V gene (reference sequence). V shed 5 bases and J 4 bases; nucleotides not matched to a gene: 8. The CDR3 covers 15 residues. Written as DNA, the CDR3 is TGTGCCAGCAGCCCAGTCGTGGACAGGGGGTACGAGCAGTACCTC. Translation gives CASSPVVDRGYEQYL.

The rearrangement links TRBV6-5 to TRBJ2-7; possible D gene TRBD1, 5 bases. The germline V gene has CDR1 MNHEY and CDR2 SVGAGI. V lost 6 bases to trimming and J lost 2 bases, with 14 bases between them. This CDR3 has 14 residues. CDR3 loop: CASREGVWPYEQYF. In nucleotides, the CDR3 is TGTGCCAGCAGAGAAGGGGTCTGGCCCTACGAGCAGTACTTC.

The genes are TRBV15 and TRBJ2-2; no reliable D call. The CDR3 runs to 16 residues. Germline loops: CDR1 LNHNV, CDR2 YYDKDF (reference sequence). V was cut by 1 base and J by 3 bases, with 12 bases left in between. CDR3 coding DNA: TGTGCCACCAGCAGAGGAATTTACGAGGACACCGGGGAGCTGTTTTTT. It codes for CATSRGIYEDTGELFF.

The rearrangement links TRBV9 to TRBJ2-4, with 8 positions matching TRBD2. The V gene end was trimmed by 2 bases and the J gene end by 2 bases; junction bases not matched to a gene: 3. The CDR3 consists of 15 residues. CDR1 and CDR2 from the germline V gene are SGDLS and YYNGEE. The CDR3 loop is CASSVSGSPKNIQYF. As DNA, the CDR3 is TGTGCCAGCAGCGTGAGCGGGAGCCCCAAAAACATTCAGTACTTC.

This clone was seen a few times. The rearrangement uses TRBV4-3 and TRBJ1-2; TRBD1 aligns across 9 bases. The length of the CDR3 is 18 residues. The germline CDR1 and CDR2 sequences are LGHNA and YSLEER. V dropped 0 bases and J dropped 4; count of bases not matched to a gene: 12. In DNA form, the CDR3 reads TGCGCCAGCAGCCAAGATAGGGCCGGGACAGGGAGCGTCTATGGCTACACCTTC. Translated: CASSQDRAGTGSVYGYTF.

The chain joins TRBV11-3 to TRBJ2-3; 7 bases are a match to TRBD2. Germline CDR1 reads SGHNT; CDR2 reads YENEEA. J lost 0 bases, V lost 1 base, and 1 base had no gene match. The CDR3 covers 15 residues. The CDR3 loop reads CASSLGAGSTDTQYF. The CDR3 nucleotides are TGTGCCAGCAGCTTAGGAGCGGGGAGCACAGATACGCAGTATTTT. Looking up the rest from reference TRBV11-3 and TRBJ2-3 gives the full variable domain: EAGVVQSPRYKIIEKKQPVAFWCNPISGHNTLYWYLQNLGQGPELLIRYENEEAVDDSQLPKDRFSAERLKGVDSTLKIQPAELGDSAVYLCASSLGAGSTDTQYFGPGTRLTVL.

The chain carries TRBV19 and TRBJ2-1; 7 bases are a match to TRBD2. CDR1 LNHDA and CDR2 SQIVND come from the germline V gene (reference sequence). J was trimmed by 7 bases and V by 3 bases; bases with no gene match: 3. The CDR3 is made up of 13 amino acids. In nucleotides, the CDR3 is TGTGCCAGTAGTATCGGGCGGGAGAATGAGCAGTTCTTC. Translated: CASSIGRENEQFF.

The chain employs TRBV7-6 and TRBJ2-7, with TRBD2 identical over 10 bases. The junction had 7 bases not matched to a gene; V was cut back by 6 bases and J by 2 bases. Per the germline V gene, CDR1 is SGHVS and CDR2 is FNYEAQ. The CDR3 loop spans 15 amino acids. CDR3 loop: CASSRLAGDPYEQYF. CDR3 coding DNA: TGTGCCAGCAGTCGTCTAGCGGGAGACCCCTACGAGCAGTACTTC.